The clone carrying this TCR beta chain was recorded at least ten times. These data originate in a study of metastatic and nonmetastatic thyroid tumors. Each patient came to thyroid surgery without any prior treatment (of any kind). Through MiXCR, TCRdb re-clonotyped the PCR reads. The repertoire holds some 25,000 clones, with approximately 20% as singletons. Germline trimming cut 2 bases from V and 0 bases from J; bases unmatched to any gene: 9. CDR3 length: 18 amino acids. Per the germline V gene, CDR1 is SGHAT and CDR2 is FQDESV (reference sequence). The clonotype originates from a male donor with papillary thyroid cancer or a benign thyroid nodule (not recorded which). Some clones in this sample may be carry-over from other donors' samples. Sequenced sample: blood. The chain carries TRBV11-1 and TRBJ2-3; TRBD2 matches 9 bases. The CDR3 bases are TGTGCCAGCAGCTTAACGACTAGCGGAGAATATAGCACAGATACGCAGTATTTT. This codes for CASSLTTSGEYSTDTQYF.